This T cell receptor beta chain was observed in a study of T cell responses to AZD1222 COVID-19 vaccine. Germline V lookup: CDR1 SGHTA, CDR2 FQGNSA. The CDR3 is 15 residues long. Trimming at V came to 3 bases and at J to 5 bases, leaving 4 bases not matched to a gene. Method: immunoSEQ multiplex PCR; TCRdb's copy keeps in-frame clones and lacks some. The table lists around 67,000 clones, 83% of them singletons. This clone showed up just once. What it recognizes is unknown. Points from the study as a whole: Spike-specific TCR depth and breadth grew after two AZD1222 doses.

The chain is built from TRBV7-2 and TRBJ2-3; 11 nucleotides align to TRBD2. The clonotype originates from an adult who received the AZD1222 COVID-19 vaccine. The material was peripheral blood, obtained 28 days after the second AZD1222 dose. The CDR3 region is CASSFDLAGGDTQYF. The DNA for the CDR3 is TGTGCCAGCAGCTTCGACCTAGCGGGGGGAGATACGCAGTATTTT.